This T cell receptor (beta chain) derives from a study of cytomegalovirus exposure and HLA in healthy donors. 60 Vbeta and 13 Jbeta primers were used in PCR. The repertoire was sequenced with immunoSEQ multiplex PCR; TCRdb's copy has only in-frame clones and lacks some. This table holds under 85,000 clones. V dropped 0 bases and J dropped 7 bases, with 13 bases sitting between them. Per the germline V gene, CDR1 is LNHDA and CDR2 is SQIVND (reference sequence). CDR3 length equals 14 residues. To note about this clone: No antigen is known for it.

General study findings and limits: Published work reported that the classifier diagnosed cytomegalovirus status with high specificity and sensitivity.

This chain links TRBV19 with TRBJ2-7; the D gene is possibly TRBD1 (6 bases). This TCR was sampled from a boy aged 5 to 17 in good health and CMV-seronegative. Source material: PBMCs. CDR3 amino acids: CASSIDMYRVEQYF. DNA for the CDR3: TGTGCCAGTAGTATAGATATGTACAGGGTGGAGCAGTACTTC.